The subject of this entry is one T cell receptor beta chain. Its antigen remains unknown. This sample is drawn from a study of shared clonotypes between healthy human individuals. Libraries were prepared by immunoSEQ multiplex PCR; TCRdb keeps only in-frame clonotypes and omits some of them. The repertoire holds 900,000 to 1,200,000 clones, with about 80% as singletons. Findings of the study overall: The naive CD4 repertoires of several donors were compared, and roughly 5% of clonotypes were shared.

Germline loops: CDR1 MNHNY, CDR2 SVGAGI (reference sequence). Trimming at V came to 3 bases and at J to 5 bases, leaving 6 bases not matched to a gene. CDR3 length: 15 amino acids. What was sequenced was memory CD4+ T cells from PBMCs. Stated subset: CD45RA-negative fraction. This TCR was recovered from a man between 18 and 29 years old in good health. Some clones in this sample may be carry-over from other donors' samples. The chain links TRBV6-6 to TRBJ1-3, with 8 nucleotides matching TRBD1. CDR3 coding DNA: TGTGCCAGCAGTTATGGACAGGGAGATAGAAACACCATATATTTT. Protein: CASSYGQGDRNTIYF.